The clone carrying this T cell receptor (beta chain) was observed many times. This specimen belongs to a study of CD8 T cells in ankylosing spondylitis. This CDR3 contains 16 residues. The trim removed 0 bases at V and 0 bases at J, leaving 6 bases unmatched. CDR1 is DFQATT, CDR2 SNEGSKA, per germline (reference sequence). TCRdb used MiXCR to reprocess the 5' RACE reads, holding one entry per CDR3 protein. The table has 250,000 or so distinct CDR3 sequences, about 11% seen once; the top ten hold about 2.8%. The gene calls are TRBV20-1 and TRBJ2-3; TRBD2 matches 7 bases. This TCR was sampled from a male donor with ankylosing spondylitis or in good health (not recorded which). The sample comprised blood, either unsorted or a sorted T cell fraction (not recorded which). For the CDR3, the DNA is TGCAGTGCTAGAGAACGAGCGGGGCCGAGCACAGATACGCAGTATTTT. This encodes CSARERAGPSTDTQYF.